The source of this T cell receptor (beta chain) is a study of PD-1 blockade in classical Hodgkin lymphoma. Described time point: newly diagnosed, previously untreated cHL patient sample. Magnetic negative selection of thawed PBMCs was the method by which CD4+ T cells were purified. About this clone itself: Its antigen is as yet unknown.

Profiled with immunoSEQ multiplex PCR; TCRdb holds only in-frame clones, not every one. The sample has tens of thousands of clones; 88% are singletons. The CDR3 totals 14 residues. The V and J ends lost 0 bases and 4 bases respectively, with 8 bases between them. Germline V lookup: CDR1 SGHRS, CDR2 YFSETQ. Regarding the study as a whole: At baseline, newly diagnosed patients reportedly showed less TCR diversity than healthy donors.

The V and J genes are TRBV5-1 and TRBJ1-5, with no clear D. Specimen: CD4+ T cells from blood. This sequence originates from a human donor with classical Hodgkin lymphoma. The CDR3 loop is CASSLGQANQPQHF. CDR3 coding DNA: TGCGCCAGCAGCTTGGGGCAGGCAAATCAGCCCCAGCATTTT.